This TCR beta chain appears in the sequencing data of a study of identical twins. General observations from the study: It was cross-sectional statistical analysis, not following the same donors, that the conclusions relied on. A lower insertion count was a feature of abundant cord blood beta clonotypes, with no such feature in memory repertoires.

Looked up from germline, CDR1 is SNHLY and CDR2 is FYNNEI. The V end was cut by 7 bases, the J end by 5 bases, with 17 bases between. The length of the CDR3 is 14 residues. In regard to this clonotype: Its antigen is not identified.

TCRdb passed the 5' RACE reads through MiXCR, listing each CDR3 protein once. The profile shows 1.5 million to 2 million distinct CDR3 sequences, around a third of them singletons. Sample: cord blood. The rearrangement joins TRBV2 to TRBJ2-5; D possibly matches TRBD1 or TRBD2 (5 bases each). The clonotype comes from a newborn girl in good health. The CDR3: CASTQRRTFETQYF. In nucleotides, the CDR3 is TGTGCCAGCACCCAAAGGAGGACATTTGAGACCCAGTACTTC.